These 24 T cell receptor beta chains came from one sample sequenced in a study of beta chain features in type 1 diabetes. The sequenced template was cDNA made from the entire isolated RNA. Method: immunoSEQ multiplex PCR; TCRdb's copy keeps in-frame clones and lacks some. The sample has under 400,000 clones, roughly 12% seen once. The material sequenced was naive CD4+ T cells from blood. Receptors were obtained from a man between 18 and 29 years old in good health.

This clone was found a few times. The V gene is TRBV11-2, the J gene TRBJ2-1; tentatively, D is TRBD2 (6 bases). Germline CDR1 is SGHAT and CDR2 is FQNNGV. This CDR3 is 16 amino acids long. The V gene lost 2 bases and the J gene lost 2 bases, with 13 bases spanning the gap. The CDR3 bases are TGTGCCAGCAGCTTATTTGGGGACTTTACCTACAATGAGCAGTTCTTC. Translated, it gives CASSLFGDFTYNEQFF.

This clone appeared a single time. The chain joins TRBV18 to TRBJ1-1, with 7 bases identical to TRBD1. The CDR3 runs to 16 residues. Germline V gene sequence: CDR1 KGHSH, CDR2 LQKENI. The V and J ends lost 3 bases and 2 bases, in that order; junction bases with no gene match: 9. CDR3 nucleotides: TGTGCCAGCTCACCCCAGGGGGGCGCGAGTAACACTGAAGCTTTCTTT. Protein: CASSPQGGASNTEAFF.

The V and J genes are TRBV28 and TRBJ1-2, with D uncertain. This CDR3 contains 16 residues. Looked up from germline, CDR1 is MDHEN and CDR2 is SYDVKM. V gave up 2 bases and J gave up 2 bases, with 15 bases separating them. In DNA form, the CDR3 reads TGTGCCAGCAGTTTAATGTCGATCGGGTTGAACTATGGCTACACCTTC. It translates to CASSLMSIGLNYGYTF.

This clone was detected a few times. This chain joins TRBV28 and TRBJ1-1; 7 bases match TRBD1. Germline loops: CDR1 MDHEN, CDR2 SYDVKM. Germline trimming cut 5 bases from V and 6 bases from J; bases unmatched to any gene: 9. CDR3 length: 14 residues. CDR3 sequence reads: CASSPRDSWAEAFF. In nucleotides, the CDR3 is TGTGCCAGCAGTCCGCGGGACAGTTGGGCTGAAGCTTTCTTT.

The chain joins TRBV13 to TRBJ2-1; possible D gene TRBD1, 6 bases. The CDR3 extends over 15 amino acids. Germline V gene sequence: CDR1 PRHDT, CDR2 FYEKMQ (reference sequence). Trimming removed 3 bases from V and 2 bases from J, with 11 bases in between. CDR3 nucleotide sequence: TGTGCCAGCAGCTTCGACAGGACAACCTACAATGAGCAGTTCTTC. Translated: CASSFDRTTYNEQFF.

In nucleotides, the CDR3 is TGTGCCAGCAGTGACCACCCACAGGGGTCGGGCGGCTACACCTTC. This codes for CASSDHPQGSGGYTF. The V call is TRBV6-4, the J call TRBJ1-2, with 7 bases fitting TRBD1. This CDR3 contains 15 residues. V gave up 2 bases and J gave up 8 bases; unmatched junction bases: 11. From germline, CDR1 is MRHNA and CDR2 SNTAGT.

This clone was seen more than once but under ten times. This chain links TRBV4-2 with TRBJ2-5; TRBD2 aligns across 8 bases. With V trimmed by 1 base and J by 5 bases, 6 bases remained unmatched. Germline CDR1 and CDR2: LGHNA and YNFKEQ. The CDR3 is made up of 15 amino acids. CDR3 sequence: CASSQAGGTRETQYF. Here the CDR3 DNA reads TGTGCCAGCAGCCAAGCGGGAGGGACAAGGGAGACCCAGTACTTC.

The V call is TRBV28, the J call TRBJ1-5; D perhaps matches TRBD1 (6 bases). The V end lost 6 bases, the J end lost 0 bases, and 15 bases lay between the germline ends. CDR1 and CDR2 from the germline V gene are MDHEN and SYDVKM. This CDR3 region has 16 residues. The CDR3 loop is CASSQGTPYSNQPQHF. In DNA form, the CDR3 reads TGTGCCAGCAGCCAAGGGACACCATATAGCAATCAGCCCCAGCATTTT.

The chain recombines TRBV30 with TRBJ1-6; 9 nucleotides agree with TRBD1. The CDR3 covers 13 residues. CDR1 is GTSNPN and CDR2 is SVGIG in the germline V gene (reference sequence). Trimming took 6 bases from V and 5 from J; bases not matched to a gene: 2. CDR3 sequence reads: CACRDRDNSPLHF. DNA of the CDR3: TGTGCCTGCCGGGACAGGGATAATTCACCCCTCCACTTT.

This clone was seen a few times. V gene TRBV9 combines with J gene TRBJ1-2; a weak D match, TRBD1 (6 bases). The germline gives CDR1 SGDLS, CDR2 YYNGEE. The ends were cut back, 4 bases at V and 6 bases at J, with 22 bases in the middle. This CDR3 comprises 16 residues. The CDR3 DNA is TGTGCCAGCAGCAGAAACTTCCGACAGGCAGGGGATGGCTACACCTTC. Translation: CASSRNFRQAGDGYTF.

This clone was counted between two and nine times. J is TRBJ2-3 and V is TRBV5-4; D is perhaps TRBD2 (6 bases). Germline values: CDR1 SGHNT, CDR2 YYREEE (reference sequence). The CDR3 length is 15 residues. V gave up 0 bases and J gave up 4 bases, with 12 bases separating them. The CDR3 loop reads CASSLEDPSADTQYF. For the CDR3, the DNA is TGTGCCAGCAGCTTGGAGGACCCTAGCGCAGATACGCAGTATTTT.

This clone was seen only a few times. Other DNA sequences in this sample translate to the same CDR3. V and J are TRBV29-1 and TRBJ1-4, with 7 bases aligning to TRBD1. V gave up 6 bases and J gave up 4 bases; unmatched junction bases: 5. The length of the CDR3 is 13 residues. CDR1 and CDR2 from the germline V gene are SQVTM and ANQGSEA. CDR3 in amino acids: CSVGQVLNEKLFF. CDR3 DNA: TGCAGCGTCGGACAGGTCCTTAATGAAAAACTGTTTTTT.

This clone was recorded a few times. This rearrangement joins TRBV7-9 to TRBJ2-3; TRBD2 is a possible D gene (6 bases). Germline values: CDR1 SEHNR, CDR2 FQNEAQ (reference sequence). Trimming shortened V by 8 bases and J by 1 base, and 13 bases separated the two germline ends. The CDR3 totals 14 residues. The DNA for the CDR3 is TGTGCCAGCGAACCGGGACTGCGCACAGATACGCAGTATTTT. Its protein product is CASEPGLRTDTQYF.

About this clone itself: This sample includes further DNA sequences coding for the same CDR3. The V call is TRBV5-6, the J call TRBJ2-3; 10 bases line up with TRBD2. The J segment lost 1 base and the V segment lost 3 bases, leaving 2 bases of the junction unmatched. Germline CDR1 SGHDT, CDR2 YYEEEE. The CDR3 contains 15 residues. This CDR3 is CASSSGLAGTDTQYF. CDR3 bases: TGTGCCAGCAGCTCTGGACTAGCGGGCACAGATACGCAGTATTTT.

This clone showed up just a few times. CDR3: CASSPVGLAGTAGGEQYF. CDR3 nucleotide sequence: TGTGCCAGCTCACCAGTTGGACTAGCGGGCACCGCAGGGGGCGAGCAGTACTTC. This sequence joins TRBV18 and TRBJ2-7; 11 bases match TRBD2. There are 18 residues in the CDR3. Trimming cost V 2 bases and J 6 bases; bases outside gene matches: 15. Germline assignment: CDR1 KGHSH and CDR2 LQKENI.

This clone was counted a few times. The chain links TRBV18 to TRBJ2-7; 10 nucleotides agree with TRBD1. The CDR3 covers 16 residues. Germline CDR1 and CDR2: KGHSH and LQKENI. J lost 5 bases, V lost 2 bases, and 9 bases had no gene match. CDR3 amino acids: CASSPALGTGVHEQYF. CDR3 in DNA: TGTGCCAGCTCACCAGCCCTCGGGACAGGGGTCCACGAGCAGTACTTC.

This clone was counted only a few times. The rearrangement uses TRBV5-1 and TRBJ1-1, with 8 positions matching TRBD1. The CDR3 sequence is 17 residues long. CDR1 and CDR2 (germline): SGHRS, YFSETQ. V lost 4 bases and J lost 1; bases outside the gene matches: 12. The CDR3 spells CASSLYLRQGPNTEAFF. Written as DNA, the CDR3 is TGCGCCAGCAGCCTCTACCTCCGACAGGGGCCGAACACTGAAGCTTTCTTT.

This sequence joins TRBV4-2 and TRBJ2-2, with D possibly TRBD1 on 5 matching bases. V gave up 2 bases and J gave up 0 bases, with 13 bases separating them. CDR1 LGHNA and CDR2 YNFKEQ come from the germline V gene. There are 17 residues in the CDR3. The CDR3, as DNA: TGTGCCAGCAGCCAACCAAGTGGCAGGGCGAACACCGGGGAGCTGTTTTTT. Translating it yields CASSQPSGRANTGELFF.

There are a few counts of this clone. The V gene is TRBV28, the J gene TRBJ1-1, with a weak D call TRBD1 (6 bases). V lost 10 bases, J lost 3 bases, and 15 bases lay in between. The CDR3 is 13 residues long. CDR1 and CDR2 from the germline V gene are MDHEN and SYDVKM. CDR3 bases: TGTGCCATCAGGGACACCCTAGACACTGAAGCTTTCTTT. Translating it yields CAIRDTLDTEAFF.

This clone has a handful of counts. J is TRBJ2-7 and V is TRBV29-1; D might be TRBD1 (6 bases). Trimming left V 7 bases short and J 2 bases short, with 15 bases between. This CDR3 contains 13 residues. The germline CDR1 and CDR2 sequences are SQVTM and ANQGSEA. CDR3 amino acids: CSGLQGSTYEQYF. CDR3 nucleotides: TGCAGCGGATTACAGGGTTCAACCTACGAGCAGTACTTC.

The V call is TRBV6-1, the J call TRBJ2-1, with 8 nucleotides matching TRBD1. Germline assignment: CDR1 MNHNS and CDR2 SASEGT. J lost 14 bases, V lost 5 bases, and 5 bases had no gene match. This CDR3 comprises 11 residues. CDR3 protein: CASSTRQGKFF. The DNA of the CDR3 is TGTGCCAGCAGTACGAGACAGGGGAAGTTCTTC.

There are a few counts of this clone. This chain uses TRBV10-3 with TRBJ1-1; no definite D call. Deletions cut 4 bases from V and 7 bases from J, with 10 bases between. Germline V gives CDR1 ENHRY, CDR2 SYGVKD. The CDR3 sequence is 12 residues long. CDR3 region: CAISGLQSEAFF. The CDR3 DNA reads TGTGCCATCAGTGGGCTACAGAGTGAAGCTTTCTTT.

This rearrangement joins TRBV6-6 to TRBJ2-2, with a possible D match to TRBD2 (5 bases). From germline, CDR1 is MNHNY and CDR2 SVGAGI (reference sequence). The germline V and J ends were trimmed by 2 bases and 5 bases, with 12 bases remaining between them. The CDR3 runs 15 residues. CDR3 amino acids: CASSYEPTGTGELFF. In DNA form, the CDR3 reads TGTGCCAGCAGTTACGAACCGACGGGGACCGGGGAGCTGTTTTTT.

The V gene is TRBV4-2, the J gene TRBJ1-4, with TRBD1 identical over 10 bases. The CDR3 totals 16 residues. V gave up 0 bases and J gave up 8 bases; unmatched junction bases: 6. Per the germline V gene, CDR1 is LGHNA and CDR2 is YNFKEQ. As DNA, the CDR3 is TGTGCCAGCAGCCAAGATGGGACAGGGGTAGGAGAAAAACTGTTTTTT. Translation gives CASSQDGTGVGEKLFF.